The TCR beta chain described here comes from a study of blood T cell repertoires in COVID-19. For the study at large: Italy, Spain and the United States were the sources of the convalescent and acute COVID-19 samples.

The data were produced by immunoSEQ multiplex PCR, yet TCRdb's version contains in-frame clones alone and is incomplete. The repertoire has 150,000 to 200,000 clones, approximately 82% of them found once; the top ten carry roughly 17%. Germline V lookup: CDR1 SGHTA, CDR2 FQGNSA. The CDR3 covers 15 residues. V lost 4 bases and J lost 4, with 15 bases in between. This study enrolled people aged 18 to 89 from around 25 US geographic areas. Membership in each cohort depended on participant-reported clinical history. Donors in Cohort 3 who had recovered were those with two negative PCRs, healthcare professional clearance, or resolution of their symptoms.

The chain is built from TRBV7-2 and TRBJ2-3; D is perhaps TRBD2 (6 bases). Sequenced sample: PBMCs or T cells enriched from blood (not recorded which). The clonotype comes from a woman aged 45-65 years who had recovered from COVID-19. The CDR3 spells CASSSRLGGADTQYF. CDR3 DNA sequence: TGTGCCAGCAGCTCCAGGCTCGGAGGGGCAGATACGCAGTATTTT.